The T cell receptor beta chain under discussion was sequenced for a study of regulatory dendritic cells for organ transplantation (dated by TCRdb to the late 2010s). Study-wide context: The TCRbeta repertoires of sorted naive and memory CD4+ and CD8+ T cells were sequenced before and after allostimulation with regulatory or mature dendritic cells. Paper-wide results and their limitations: Highly diverse repertoires were observed in naive CD4+ and CD8+ T cells, whereas lower diversity was observed in memory cells, and the most oligoclonal repertoires were found in memory CD8+ cells. The authors pointed out considerable heterogeneity between individuals in the alloreactive memory CD8+ T cell pool, and only a couple of subjects were sequenced. Among the resting subsets, the most alloreactive TCR clonotypes were found in memory CD8+ T cells. Allostimulation expanded memory CD8+ clones in both subjects, but regulatory dendritic cells appeared to induce more limited expansion than mature dendritic cells.

Multiplexed two-step PCR with Vbeta-specific forward primers and Jbeta-specific reverse primers was used to amplify TCRbeta CDR3 regions. Through the immunoSEQ service, TCRbeta libraries were sequenced on an Illumina instrument. Per the original workflow: V, D and J genes were assigned using IMGT annotation, and counts were corrected for multiplex PCR bias using synthetic CDR3 analogues. Repertoire clonality was computed in the immunoSEQ Analyzer as one minus normalized Shannon entropy. Clonal expansion was defined by Fisher's exact test with Benjamini-Hochberg false discovery rate control, using two-tailed P<0.01. Held by TCRdb, this immuneACCESS table contains in-frame sequences only and omits some clones. Under half of the omission traces to an unresolved V gene where checked; the cause of the rest is unknown. V and J calls and clone size are as listed in that table; D and trimming were resolved from the DNA. The sample profile shows some 10,000 clones; under 80% of them were found once. Of the sample, over 15% is held by the ten largest clones.

Naive T cells were sorted as CD45RA+ and memory T cells as CD45RO+ CD4+ or CD8+ cells by FACS. Two healthy control subjects provided the T cells used for TCR sequencing. Sorted T cell subsets that were not stimulated were used as baseline controls for the mixed lymphocyte reactions. Genomic DNA was extracted with the Qiagen DNeasy Blood & Tissue Kit. Comments on this clone: Its antigen is still unknown. No per-base quality is available; no much larger clone lies one base away.

CDR1 and CDR2, looked up from the germline V gene, are SGDLS and YYNGEE. Its CDR3 holds 14 amino acids, cysteine through phenylalanine. The only DNA kept is the CDR3, 42 bases in frame from the first base. V gives up 6 bases and J gives up 4 bases, and the segment between their germline ends measures 16 bases. The source of this sequence is a human donor in good health. The sample consisted of memory CD8+ T cells from blood. In light of the paper, this sample's cell subset or site label describes: CD45RO+ memory T cells. The V and J genes are TRBV9 and TRBJ2-5; a tentative D match to TRBD2 spans 6 bases. CDR3 region: CASNLGGFGETQYF. Read as DNA, the sequence is TGTGCCAGCAACCTCGGGGGATTCGGAGAGACCCAGTACTTC.